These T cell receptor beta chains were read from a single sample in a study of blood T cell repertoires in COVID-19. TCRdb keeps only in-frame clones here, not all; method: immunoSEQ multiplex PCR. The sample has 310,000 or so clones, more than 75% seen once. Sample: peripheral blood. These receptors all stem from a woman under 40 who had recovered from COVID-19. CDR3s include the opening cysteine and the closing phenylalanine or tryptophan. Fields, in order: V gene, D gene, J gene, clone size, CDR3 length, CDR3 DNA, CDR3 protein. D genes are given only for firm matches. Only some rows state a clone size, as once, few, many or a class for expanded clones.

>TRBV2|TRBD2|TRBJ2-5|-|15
TGTGCCAGCAGTGAAGGACTAGCGGGACACGAGACCCAGTACTTC
CASSEGLAGHETQYF
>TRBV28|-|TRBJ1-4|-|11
TGTGCTTCGGGTACTAATGAAAAACTGTTTTTT
CASGTNEKLFF
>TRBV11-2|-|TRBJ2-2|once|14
TGTGCCAGCACCCCCCCGAAGAGGACCGGGGAGCTGTTTTTT
CASTPPKRTGELFF
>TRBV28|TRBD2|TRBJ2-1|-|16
TGTGCCAGCAGTTTCCTAGCGGGAGGGCCAGTCTATGAGCAGTTCTTC
CASSFLAGGPVYEQFF
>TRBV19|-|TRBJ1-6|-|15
TGTGCCAGTAGTATTCTTCAGATTCGTAATTCACCCCTCCACTTT
CASSILQIRNSPLHF
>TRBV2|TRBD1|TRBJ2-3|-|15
TGTGCCAGCAGTGGTAGGACAGGGGGCGCAGATACGCAGTATTTT
CASSGRTGGADTQYF
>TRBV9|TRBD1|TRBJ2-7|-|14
TGTGCCAGCAGCGTAGGGACAGGGGCCTACGAGCAGTACTTC
CASSVGTGAYEQYF
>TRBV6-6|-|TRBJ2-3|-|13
TGTGCCAGCAGTTACGCCGGTACAGATACGCAGTATTTT
CASSYAGTDTQYF
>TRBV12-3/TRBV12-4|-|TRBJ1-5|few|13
TGTGCCAGCAGTTTAGACTCTAGGCAGCCCCAGCATTTT
CASSLDSRQPQHF
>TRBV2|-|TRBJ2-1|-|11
TGTGCCAGCAGTGAATCCAGGGCCAGGTTCTTC
CASSESRARFF
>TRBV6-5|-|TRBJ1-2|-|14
TGTGCCAGCAGCTCAGCCGACTCTAACTATGGCTACACCTTC
CASSSADSNYGYTF
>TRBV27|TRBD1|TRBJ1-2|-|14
TGTGCCAGCCGACCGGCAGGGGGGACCTATGGCTACACCTTC
CASRPAGGTYGYTF
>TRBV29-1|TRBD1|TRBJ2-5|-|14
TGCAGCGTCCGCCCGGGACAGGGATCGGAGACCCAGTACTTC
CSVRPGQGSETQYF
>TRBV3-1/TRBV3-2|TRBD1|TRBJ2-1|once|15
TGTGCCAGCACCTCAACCGGGACAGCCTACAATGAGCAGTTCTTC
CASTSTGTAYNEQFF
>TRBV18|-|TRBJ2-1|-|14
TGTGCCAGCTCACCACCGACAAACCGGGACTCCCAGTTCTTC
CASSPPTNRDSQFF
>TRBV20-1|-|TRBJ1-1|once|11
TGCAGTTTCCCCTTGAACACTGAAGCTTTCTTT
CSFPLNTEAFF
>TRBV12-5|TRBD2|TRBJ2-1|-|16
TGTGCTAGTGGTTTGGTACTAGCGGGGACCTACAATGAGCAGTTCTTC
CASGLVLAGTYNEQFF
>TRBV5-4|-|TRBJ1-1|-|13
TGTGCCACCCCCCTGGGCAGGGGCGGGTATGCTTTCTTT
CATPLGRGGYAFF
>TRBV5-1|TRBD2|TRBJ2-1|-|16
TGCGCCAGCAGCTTGGTGGCTAGCGGGGGGGCCGATGAGCAGTTCTTC
CASSLVASGGADEQFF
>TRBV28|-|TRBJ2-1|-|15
TGTGCCAGCGGGCGGGGCGCAAGCTCCTACAATGAGCAGTTCTTC
CASGRGASSYNEQFF
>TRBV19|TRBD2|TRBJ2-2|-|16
TGTGCCAGTAGTATGGTTGCGGGAGACATTACCGGGGAGCTGTTTTTT
CASSMVAGDITGELFF
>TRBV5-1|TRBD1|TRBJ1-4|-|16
TGCGCCAGCAGCGCAGGGGGCACAGGGTATAATGAAAAACTGTTTTTT
CASSAGGTGYNEKLFF
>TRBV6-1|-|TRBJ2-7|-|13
TGTGCCAGCAGTGAAGCCATCCAATACGAGCAGTACTTC
CASSEAIQYEQYF
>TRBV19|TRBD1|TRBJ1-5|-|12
TGTGCCAGTAAAAGCAGACAGGGGCCCCAGCATTTT
CASKSRQGPQHF
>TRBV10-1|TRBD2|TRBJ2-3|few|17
TGCGCCAGCAGCGGTACCGGGACTAGCGGGCTGGGAGATACGCAGTATTTT
CASSGTGTSGLGDTQYF
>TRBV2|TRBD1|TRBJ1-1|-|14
TGTGCCAGCAGTCGACAGGGGGTGGTGACTGAAGCTTTCTTT
CASSRQGVVTEAFF
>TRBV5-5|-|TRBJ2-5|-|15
TGTGCCAGCAGCTTAATGACAGGGGAGGGGGAGACCCAGTACTTC
CASSLMTGEGETQYF
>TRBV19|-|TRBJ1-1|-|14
TGTGCCAGTAGTATACCCCGGCAGGGTCGGGAAGCTTTCTTT
CASSIPRQGREAFF
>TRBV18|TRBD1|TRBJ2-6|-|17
TGTGCCAGCTCACCAGCGGGACAGGGATCTGGGGCCAACGTCCTGACTTTC
CASSPAGQGSGANVLTF
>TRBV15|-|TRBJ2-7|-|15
TGTGCCACCAGCAGAGTTGGCGGCCCTATGATGGAGCAGTACTTC
CATSRVGGPMMEQYF
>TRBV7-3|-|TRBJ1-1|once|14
TGTGCCAGCAGCGTTGACAGAATGAACACTGAAGCTTTCTTT
CASSVDRMNTEAFF
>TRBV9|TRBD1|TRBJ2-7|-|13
TGTGCCAGCAGCGATTGGACAGGGAGGGAGCAGTACTTC
CASSDWTGREQYF
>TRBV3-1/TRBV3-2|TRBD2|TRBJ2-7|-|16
TGTGCCAGCAGCCAAGATGCAGGTAGCGGGAGCTACGAGCAGTACTTC
CASSQDAGSGSYEQYF
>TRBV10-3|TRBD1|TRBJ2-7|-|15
TGTGCCATCAGGCCAGGGGACAGTTCTAACTACGAGCAGTACTTC
CAIRPGDSSNYEQYF
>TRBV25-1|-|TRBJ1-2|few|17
TGTGCCAGCAGTGAACCGGGACGGCGGTTGGGGGGTTATGGCTACACCTTC
CASSEPGRRLGGYGYTF
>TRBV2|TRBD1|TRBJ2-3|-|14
TGTGCCAGCAGTTGGGACAGGGGGATAAATACGCAGTATTTT
CASSWDRGINTQYF
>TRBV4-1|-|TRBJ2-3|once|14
TGCGCCAGCAGCCAAGATATCAGCACAGATACGCAGTATTTT
CASSQDISTDTQYF
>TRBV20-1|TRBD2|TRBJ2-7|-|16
TGCAGTGCTAGTACGCCAAGCGGGAGCCTCCCCTACGAGCAGTACTTC
CSASTPSGSLPYEQYF
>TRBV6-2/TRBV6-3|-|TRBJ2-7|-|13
TGTGCCAGCAGTTGGGGCGTTACCTACGAGCAGTACTTC
CASSWGVTYEQYF
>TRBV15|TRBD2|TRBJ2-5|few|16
TGTGCCACCAGCAGAGTAGTGGGAGGGCCGGGTGAGACCCAGTACTTC
CATSRVVGGPGETQYF
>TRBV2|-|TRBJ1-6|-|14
TGTGCCAGCAGGGCCACCTCGGGGAATTCACCCCTCCACTTT
CASRATSGNSPLHF
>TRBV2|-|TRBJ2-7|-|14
TGTGCCAGCAGTGAAGCGCTTAGAGGGTACGAGCAGTACTTC
CASSEALRGYEQYF
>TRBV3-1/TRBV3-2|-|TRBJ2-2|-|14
TGTGCCAGCAGCCAAGTAGCGAACACCGGGGAGCTGTTTTTT
CASSQVANTGELFF
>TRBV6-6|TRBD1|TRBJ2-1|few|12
TGTGCCAGCAGTTACCAGACAGGGGAGCAGTTCTTC
CASSYQTGEQFF
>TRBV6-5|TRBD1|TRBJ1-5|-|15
TGTGCCAGCAGTCCTCGGGGACAGGGTTTGCAGCCCCAGCATTTT
CASSPRGQGLQPQHF
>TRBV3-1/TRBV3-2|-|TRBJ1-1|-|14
TGTGCCAGCAGCCAAGACGGGGGAAGCACTGAAGCTTTCTTT
CASSQDGGSTEAFF
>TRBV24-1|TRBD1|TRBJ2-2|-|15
TGTGCCACCAGACCCGGGACAGAGAACACCGGGGAGCTGTTTTTT
CATRPGTENTGELFF
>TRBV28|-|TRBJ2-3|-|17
TGTGCCAGCAGGAACGTCGGGCGGAGGGTAGCAACAGATACGCAGTATTTT
CASRNVGRRVATDTQYF
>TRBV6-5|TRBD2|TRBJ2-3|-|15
TGTGCCAGCAGGCGACTGACTAGCGGCCCAGATACGCAGTATTTT
CASRRLTSGPDTQYF
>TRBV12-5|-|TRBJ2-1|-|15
TGTGCTAGTGGTTCCGGGACTGGCCACTACAATGAGCAGTTCTTC
CASGSGTGHYNEQFF
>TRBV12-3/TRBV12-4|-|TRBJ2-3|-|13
TGTGCCAGCAGTAAGGGGGTAGCGGGTACGCAGTATTTT
CASSKGVAGTQYF
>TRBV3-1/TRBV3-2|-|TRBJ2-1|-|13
TGTGCCAGCAGCCAAGTCAGGAACAATGAGCAGTTCTTC
CASSQVRNNEQFF
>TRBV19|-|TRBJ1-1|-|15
TGTGCCACCACCACTACTAGGACTGCGAACACTGAAGCTTTCTTT
CATTTTRTANTEAFF
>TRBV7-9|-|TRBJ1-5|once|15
TGTGCCAGCAGCTTAGAGGGGGGGGGTGGACAGCCCCAGCATTTT
CASSLEGGGGQPQHF
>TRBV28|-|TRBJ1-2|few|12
TGTGCCAGCAGGGCTTACAGTTATGGCTACACCTTC
CASRAYSYGYTF
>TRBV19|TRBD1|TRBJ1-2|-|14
TGTGCCAGTAGTGTCGGACGGGGACAGAGGAGCTACACCTTC
CASSVGRGQRSYTF
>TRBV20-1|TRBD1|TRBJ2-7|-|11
TGCAGTGCTAGTGGGACAGACGAGCAGTACTTC
CSASGTDEQYF
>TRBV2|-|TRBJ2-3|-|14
TGTGCCAGCAGTGAACTGGCAGGGTTTTATACGCAGTATTTT
CASSELAGFYTQYF